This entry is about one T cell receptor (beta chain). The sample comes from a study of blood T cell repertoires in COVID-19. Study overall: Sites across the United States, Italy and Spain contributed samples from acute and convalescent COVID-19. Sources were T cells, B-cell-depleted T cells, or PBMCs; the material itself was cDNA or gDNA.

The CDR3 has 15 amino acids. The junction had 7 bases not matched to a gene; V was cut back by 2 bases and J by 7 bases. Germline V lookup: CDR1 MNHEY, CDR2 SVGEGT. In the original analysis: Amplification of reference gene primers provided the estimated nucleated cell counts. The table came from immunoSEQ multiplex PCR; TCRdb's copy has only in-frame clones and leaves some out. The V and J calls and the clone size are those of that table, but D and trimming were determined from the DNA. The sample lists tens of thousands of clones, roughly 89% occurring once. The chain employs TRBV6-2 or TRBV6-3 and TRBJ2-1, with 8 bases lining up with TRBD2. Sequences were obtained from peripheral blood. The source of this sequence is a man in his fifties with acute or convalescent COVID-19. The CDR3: CASSYVGTRVNEQFF. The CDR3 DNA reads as TGTGCCAGCAGTTACGTTGGGACTAGGGTGAATGAGCAGTTCTTC.